These 15 T cell receptor beta chains share one sample of origin, sequenced in a study of T cell clones after liver transplantation. Profiling relied on immunoSEQ multiplex PCR, and the TCRdb table lists in-frame clones only, not all of them. In the table there are about 45,000 clones, 86% of which are singletons. The sequences come from CD4+ T cells from blood, collected 24 months after liver transplant. These TCRs come from a human patient who received a liver transplant. These T cells may partly come from the graft donor.

The J gene is TRBJ1-2, the V gene TRBV7-9; the D gene is possibly TRBD1 (6 bases). Germline V gene sequence: CDR1 SEHNR, CDR2 FQNEAQ (reference sequence). The germline V and J ends were trimmed by 7 bases and 5 bases, with 14 bases remaining between them. The CDR3 runs to 13 residues. DNA of the CDR3: TGTGCCAGCAACAGGGACGCTCCATATGGCTACACCTTC. This codes for CASNRDAPYGYTF.

The J gene is TRBJ1-1, the V gene TRBV5-1, with D perhaps TRBD1 (6 bases). Germline loops: CDR1 SGHRS, CDR2 YFSETQ. The length of the CDR3 is 18 residues. The V end lost 3 bases, the J end lost 2 bases, and 23 bases lay between the germline ends. The CDR3 region is CASSSSDTGSAANTEAFF. As DNA, the CDR3 is TGCGCCAGCAGCTCCAGTGACACAGGGTCGGCGGCTAACACTGAAGCTTTCTTT. Together with reference TRBV5-1 and TRBJ1-1, the CDR3 gives the full variable domain: KAGVTQTPRYLIKTRGQQVTLSCSPISGHRSVSWYQQTPGQGLQFLFEYFSETQRNKGNFPGRFSGRQFSNSRSEMNVSTLELGDSALYLCASSSSDTGSAANTEAFFGQGTRLTVV.

V usage is TRBV7-2 and J usage is TRBJ1-2, with TRBD1 as a possible D gene (5 bases). V lost 1 base and J 6 bases, leaving 15 bases between the germline ends. The CDR3 runs 15 residues. The germline CDR1 and CDR2 sequences are SGHTA and FQGNSA. The CDR3 region has the DNA TGTGCCAGCAGCTTAGGCAGGGAAAAAACTAATGGCTACACCTTC. Its protein product is CASSLGREKTNGYTF.

This clone was detected a few times. The chain has TRBV7-9 and TRBJ1-5; D uncertain. V lost 5 bases, J lost 0 bases, and 8 bases lay in between. This CDR3 region has 14 residues. Germline CDR1 SEHNR, CDR2 FQNEAQ (reference sequence). The CDR3 region is CASSQWDSNQPQHF. The CDR3 DNA is TGTGCCAGCAGCCAGTGGGATAGCAATCAGCCCCAGCATTTT.

The chain links TRBV14 to TRBJ1-1, with D possibly being TRBD1 (5 bases). V dropped 1 base and J dropped 11 bases, with 20 bases sitting between them. Per germline, CDR1 SGHDN and CDR2 FVKESK. The CDR3 contains 15 residues. CDR3 nucleotides: TGTGCCAGCAGCCAAGTACGGCGGGACCTAAGGGAGGCTTTCTTT. Translating gives CASSQVRRDLREAFF.

V is TRBV11-3 and J is TRBJ2-1; the D gene could be TRBD1 or TRBD2 (5 bases each). In germline, CDR1 is SGHNT, CDR2 YENEEA. The germline V and J ends were trimmed by 5 bases and 0 bases, with 11 bases remaining between them. The CDR3 loop spans 15 amino acids. The CDR3 is CASSRDRSSYNEQFF. CDR3 nucleotide sequence: TGTGCCAGCAGCCGGGACCGAAGCTCCTACAATGAGCAGTTCTTC. Full variable domain (outside the CDR3, taken from reference TRBV11-3 and TRBJ2-1): EAGVVQSPRYKIIEKKQPVAFWCNPISGHNTLYWYLQNLGQGPELLIRYENEEAVDDSQLPKDRFSAERLKGVDSTLKIQPAELGDSAVYLCASSRDRSSYNEQFFGPGTRLTVL.

This clone was seen more than once but under ten times. J is TRBJ1-1 and V is TRBV7-3, with D perhaps matching TRBD1 (5 bases). Trimming pared 2 bases from V and 4 bases from J, leaving 8 bases between. CDR3 length equals 13 residues. The V gene's germline CDR1 is SGHTA and CDR2 FQGTGA. CDR3 amino acids: CASSLGASTEAFF. The DNA for the CDR3 is TGTGCCAGCAGCTTAGGGGCGTCCACTGAAGCTTTCTTT.

The V and J genes are TRBV18 and TRBJ1-5; 8 bases are shared with TRBD1. CDR1 and CDR2 (germline): KGHSH, LQKENI. V trimming: 5 bases; J trimming: 4 bases; junction bases outside the gene matches: 4. The CDR3 is 14 amino acids. CDR3 loop: CASSSGQVNQPQHF. The CDR3 coding sequence is TGTGCCAGCTCATCGGGACAGGTTAATCAGCCCCAGCATTTT.

The sample holds a few counts of this clone. This chain links TRBV2 with TRBJ2-2; 9 nucleotides agree with TRBD1. This CDR3 contains 17 residues. CDR1 and CDR2 (germline): SNHLY, FYNNEI. The trim removed 6 bases at V and 1 base at J, leaving 9 bases unmatched. The CDR3 DNA sequence: TGTGCCAGCAGAACGGGACAGGGTGGTCGGAACACCGGGGAGCTGTTTTTT. Translated, it gives CASRTGQGGRNTGELFF.

The chain links TRBV5-1 to TRBJ2-7; D unclear. CDR3 length: 13 residues. V was shortened by 0 bases and J by 5 bases, with 9 bases between the two germline ends. Germline V CDR1 and CDR2: SGHRS, YFSETQ. In DNA form, the CDR3 reads TGCGCCAGCAGCTTGGGACTTAGGAACGAGCAGTACTTC. As protein: CASSLGLRNEQYF.

V and J are TRBV7-2 and TRBJ2-7, with 7 bases matching TRBD2. J was trimmed by 7 bases and V by 0 bases; bases with no gene match: 6. There are 14 residues in the CDR3. Germline loops: CDR1 SGHTA, CDR2 FQGNSA. CDR3 amino acids: CASSLAGRGEEQYF. The CDR3 DNA sequence: TGTGCCAGCAGCTTAGCTGGACGGGGGGAGGAGCAGTACTTC.

The V and J genes are TRBV7-6 and TRBJ2-7; 7 bases agree with TRBD1. The germline V gene encodes CDR1 SGHVS and CDR2 FNYEAQ. V shed 5 bases, J shed 5 bases, and the junction held 3 bases outside the gene matches. This CDR3 region has 12 residues. CDR3 sequence reads: CASSLQGDEQYF. CDR3 DNA: TGTGCCAGCAGCCTCCAGGGGGACGAGCAGTACTTC. The full variable domain, completed using reference TRBV7-6 and TRBJ2-7, is GAGVSQSPRYKVTKRGQDVALRCDPISGHVSLYWYRQALGQGPEFLTYFNYEAQQDKSGLPNDRFSAERPEGSISTLTIQRTEQRDSAMYRCASSLQGDEQYFGPGTRLTVT.

Concerning this clone: Distinct nucleotide sequences in the sample also encode this CDR3. The V call is TRBV6-1, the J call TRBJ2-7; tentatively, D is TRBD1 (5 bases). This CDR3 contains 14 residues. V lost 4 bases, J lost 6 bases, and 16 bases lay in between. The V gene's germline CDR1 is MNHNS and CDR2 SASEGT. The CDR3 region has the DNA TGTGCCAGCAGTGGCCTCATGGGGCAGGGCGAGCAGTACTTC. Its protein product is CASSGLMGQGEQYF.

The chain has TRBV6-6 and TRBJ2-4, with 8 bases aligning to TRBD1. From germline, CDR1 is MNHNY and CDR2 SVGAGI (reference sequence). This CDR3 is 14 amino acids long. Trimming at V came to 5 bases and at J to 3 bases, leaving 3 bases not matched to a gene. The CDR3 loop is CASSGTGLKNIQYF. The CDR3 bases are TGTGCCAGCAGTGGGACAGGTCTCAAAAACATTCAGTACTTC.

This clone appeared once. CDR3 sequence (DNA): TGTGCCAGCAGCTCCCACCCCCCGGGACAGGGGGACGATACGCAGTATTTT. It is translated as CASSSHPPGQGDDTQYF. This chain connects TRBV13 to TRBJ2-3, with 11 bases that match TRBD1. The CDR3 is 17 amino acids. J gave up 6 bases and V 4 bases, and 12 bases lay outside the gene matches. Germline lookup yields CDR1 PRHDT and CDR2 FYEKMQ (reference sequence). Full variable domain (missing parts from reference TRBV13 and TRBJ2-3): AAGVIQSPRHLIKEKRETATLKCYPIPRHDTVYWYQQGPGQDPQFLISFYEKMQSDKGSIPDRFSAQQFSDYHSELNMSSLELGDSALYFCASSSHPPGQGDDTQYFGPGTRLTVL.